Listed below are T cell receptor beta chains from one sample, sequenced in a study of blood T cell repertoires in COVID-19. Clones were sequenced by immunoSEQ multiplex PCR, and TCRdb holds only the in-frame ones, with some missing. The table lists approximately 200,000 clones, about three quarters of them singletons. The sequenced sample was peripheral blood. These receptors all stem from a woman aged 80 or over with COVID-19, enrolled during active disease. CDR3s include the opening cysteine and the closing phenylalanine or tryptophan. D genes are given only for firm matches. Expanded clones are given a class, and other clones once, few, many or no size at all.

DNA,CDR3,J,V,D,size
TGTGCCAGCAGCTTAAAGGGACTAGCGGGAGAGGTGCAGTACTTC,CASSLKGLAGEVQYF,TRBJ2-7,TRBV9,TRBD2,NA
TGTGCCAGCAGCTTCTTAGCGGTTTCCTACAATGAGCAGTTCTTC,CASSFLAVSYNEQFF,TRBJ2-1,TRBV7-2,NA,NA
TGTGCCAGCAGACCAGCGGGGGGGCGAGGTACGCAGTATTTT,CASRPAGGRGTQYF,TRBJ2-3,TRBV6-5,TRBD2,NA
TGTACCAGCAGCTCCACAGGGGAGACTGAAGCTTTCTTT,CTSSSTGETEAFF,TRBJ1-1,TRBV4-2,TRBD1,NA
TGTGCCAGCAGGGGACCGGGACAGGGGTTTCCTCCGACCCAGTACTTC,CASRGPGQGFPPTQYF,TRBJ2-5,TRBV27,TRBD1,NA
TGTGCCAGCAGCCGGGGGGGGTTAGTCAATGAGCAGTTCTTC,CASSRGGLVNEQFF,TRBJ2-1,TRBV4-2,TRBD2,NA
TGTGCCAGCAGTTACGTGACTAGCGGGGGGTACGAGCAGTACTTC,CASSYVTSGGYEQYF,TRBJ2-7,TRBV6-2/TRBV6-3,TRBD2,NA
TGCAGTGCTAGTGATCCGTACACTAACTATGGCTACACCTTC,CSASDPYTNYGYTF,TRBJ1-2,TRBV20-1,NA,NA
TGTGCCAGCAACAGCCGAAGCGGTTATAATTCACCCCTCCACTTT,CASNSRSGYNSPLHF,TRBJ1-6,TRBV6-5,NA,NA
TGTGCCAGCAGCCTAGCAGCGGGCACGGGGAACACAGATACGCAGTATTTT,CASSLAAGTGNTDTQYF,TRBJ2-3,TRBV7-6,NA,once
TGTGCCAGCAGAAACGCCGGGACAGGGATCTATGGCTACACCTTC,CASRNAGTGIYGYTF,TRBJ1-2,TRBV6-5,TRBD1,NA
TGTGCCAGCAGCAGGACTAGCGGGAGGGATACGCAGTATTTT,CASSRTSGRDTQYF,TRBJ2-3,TRBV7-2,TRBD2,NA
TGTGCCAGCAGCCGAAAGTGGACAGGAGAGAATTCACCCCTCCACTTT,CASSRKWTGENSPLHF,TRBJ1-6,TRBV4-2,TRBD1,NA
TGTGCCAGCAGCTTGCAAGGGGGCGGCGAGCAGTACTTC,CASSLQGGGEQYF,TRBJ2-7,TRBV5-4,TRBD1,NA
TGTGCCACCAGTGATGGAACAGGCTTCTTCTCTGGGGCCAACGTCCTGACTTTC,CATSDGTGFFSGANVLTF,TRBJ2-6,TRBV24-1,NA,NA